What follows describes a single T cell receptor beta chain. The antigen is not known. The record originates from a study of identical twins. Template switching added a universal primer site; cDNA carried unique molecular identifiers. TCRdb re-called the 5' RACE reads with MiXCR, one entry per CDR3 protein. The top ten clones hold roughly 3.7% of a sample with 200,000 to 250,000 distinct CDR3 sequences, over 9.5% of them seen once. Findings of the study overall: Out-of-frame alpha sequences common to twins exhibited a surplus of low generation probability. Twins shared beta out-of-frame sequences in excess, but this excess was weaker.

The CDR3 spans 13 residues. Germline CDR1 is SGHRS and CDR2 is YFSETQ. V gave up 4 bases and J gave up 6 bases, with 13 bases separating them. Every donor was a healthy Caucasian. The same sample was also used in a study of yellow fever vaccine responses in identical twins.

Input material: memory (CD45RO+) T cells sorted from blood. V is TRBV5-1 and J is TRBJ1-2; D might be TRBD1 (6 bases). This clonotype was obtained from a young woman in good health. CDR3 residues: CASSEQGRDGYTF. CDR3 DNA sequence: TGCGCCAGCAGCGAACAGGGACGCGATGGCTACACCTTC.